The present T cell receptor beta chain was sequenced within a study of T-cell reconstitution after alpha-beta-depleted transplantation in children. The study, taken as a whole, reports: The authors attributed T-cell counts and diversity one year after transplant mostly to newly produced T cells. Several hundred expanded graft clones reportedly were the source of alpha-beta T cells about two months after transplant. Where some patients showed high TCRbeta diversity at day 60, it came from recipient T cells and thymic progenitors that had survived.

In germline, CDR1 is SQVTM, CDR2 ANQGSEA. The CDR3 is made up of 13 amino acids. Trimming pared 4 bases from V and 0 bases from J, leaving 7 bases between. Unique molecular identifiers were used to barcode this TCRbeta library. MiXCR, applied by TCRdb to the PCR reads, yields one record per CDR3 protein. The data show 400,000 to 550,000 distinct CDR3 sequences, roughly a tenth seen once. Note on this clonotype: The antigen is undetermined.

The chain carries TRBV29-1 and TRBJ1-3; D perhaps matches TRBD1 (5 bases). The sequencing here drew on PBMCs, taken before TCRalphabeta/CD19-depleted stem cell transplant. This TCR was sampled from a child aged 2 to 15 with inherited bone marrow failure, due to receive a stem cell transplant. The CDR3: CSVAGGSGNTIYF. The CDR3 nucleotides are TGCAGCGTTGCGGGGGGCTCTGGAAACACCATATATTTT.